The present TCR beta chain was sequenced within a study of T cells in Graves' hyperthyroidism and ophthalmopathy. CDR1 and CDR2 from the germline V gene are DFQATT and SNEGSKA (reference sequence). There are 15 residues in the CDR3. Trimming took 4 bases from V and 2 from J, leaving 18 bases between them. Exclusion followed for patients with uncontrolled infection, other autoimmune disease, pregnancy or lactation. This clonotype was counted many times. Amplified regions were TCR beta CDR3 sequences from RNA transcripts. Primed by the HTBI set, a first-round RT-PCR was run on the TCR CDR3. MiXCR was run by TCRdb on the multiplex PCR reads, yielding one entry per CDR3 protein. Found here are about 570,000 distinct CDR3 sequences, approximately 44% of them singletons; the top ten hold around 20%.

The chain uses TRBV20-1 and TRBJ2-7, with D tentatively TRBD1 (6 bases). The TCR originated in an adult woman with Graves' disease, either hyperthyroidism or ophthalmopathy (not recorded which). Sequencing was performed on peripheral blood or thyroid tissue (not recorded which). The CDR3 DNA is TGCAGTGCTATAAACAGGGTGATTCCCCCCTACGAGCAGTACTTC. This codes for CSAINRVIPPYEQYF.